The 31 T cell receptor beta chains reported below all come from one sample, sequenced in a study of blood T cell repertoires in COVID-19. Assay used: immunoSEQ multiplex PCR; TCRdb lists only in-frame clones, some missing. This table holds about 380,000 clones, roughly 80% found once. Input material: peripheral blood. The receptors shown here come from a human donor with acute or convalescent COVID-19. The donor label of this sample is uncertain.

The sample holds a few counts of this clone. The chain uses TRBV28 and TRBJ1-1; D call uncertain. Trimming took 1 base from V and 0 from J, leaving 6 bases between them. This CDR3 comprises 14 residues. Germline values: CDR1 MDHEN, CDR2 SYDVKM. The CDR3 spells CASSLFGVNTEAFF. The CDR3 nucleotides read TGTGCCAGCAGTTTATTCGGAGTGAACACTGAAGCTTTCTTT.

The sample holds a few counts of this clone. The rearrangement links TRBV19 to TRBJ1-4; perhaps TRBD1 as D (5 bases). The ends were cut back, 5 bases at V and 11 bases at J, with 12 bases in the middle. Germline V lookup: CDR1 LNHDA, CDR2 SQIVND (reference sequence). The CDR3 is made up of 12 amino acids. CDR3 sequence reads: CASSPRQRKLFF. For the CDR3, the DNA is TGTGCCAGTAGTCCACGACAGAGGAAACTGTTTTTT.

The J gene is TRBJ2-7, the V gene TRBV6-5; D is possibly TRBD1 (6 bases). Germline V lookup: CDR1 MNHEY, CDR2 SVGAGI. The CDR3 is 13 amino acids. V lost 2 bases and J lost 2, with 7 bases in between. The CDR3 sequence is CASSYEGAYEQYF. CDR3 DNA: TGTGCCAGCAGTTACGAGGGGGCCTACGAGCAGTACTTC.

The chain employs TRBV12-3 or TRBV12-4 and TRBJ1-1; unclear D gene. Trimming took 3 bases from V and 2 from J, leaving 7 bases between them. The CDR3 consists of 13 residues. CDR3 in amino acids: CASSFLVNTEAFF. The CDR3, as DNA: TGTGCCAGCAGTTTCCTAGTAAACACTGAAGCTTTCTTT.

This clone appeared a single time. This chain connects TRBV5-6 to TRBJ2-1; TRBD1 matches at 7 bases. The CDR3 is made up of 11 amino acids. In germline, CDR1 is SGHDT, CDR2 YYEEEE. The J segment lost 9 bases and the V segment lost 4 bases, leaving 1 base of the junction unmatched. CDR3: CASSDRAEQFF. CDR3 nucleotide sequence: TGTGCCAGCAGCGACAGGGCTGAGCAGTTCTTC.

The rearrangement joins TRBV5-4 to TRBJ1-1; 7 bases match TRBD1. The V and J ends lost 2 bases and 5 bases, in that order; junction bases with no gene match: 9. CDR3 length: 15 amino acids. Germline-derived CDR1 and CDR2 are SGHNT and YYREEE (reference sequence). The CDR3 loop reads CASSFHKGAQTEAFF. CDR3 DNA: TGTGCCAGCAGCTTCCATAAGGGGGCGCAAACTGAAGCTTTCTTT.

The chain couples TRBV19 to TRBJ2-7; D is possibly TRBD2 (6 bases). V was trimmed by 1 base and J by 6 bases, leaving 13 bases between them. Germline CDR1 and CDR2: LNHDA and SQIVND (reference sequence). CDR3 length equals 14 residues. The CDR3: CASSIGGRRSEQYF. The CDR3 nucleotides read TGTGCCAGTAGTATAGGTGGGAGGAGGAGCGAGCAGTACTTC.

Only a few counts were recorded for this clone. The V and J genes are TRBV7-2 and TRBJ1-5; D is undetermined. The CDR3 length is 14 residues. CDR1 SGHTA and CDR2 FQGNSA come from the germline V gene. The V end lost 3 bases, the J end lost 5 bases, and 11 bases lay between the germline ends. The CDR3 sequence is CASSFGQNYQPQHF. CDR3 DNA: TGTGCCAGCAGCTTTGGTCAGAATTATCAGCCCCAGCATTTT. Using reference TRBV7-2 and TRBJ1-5 for the parts outside the CDR3, the full variable domain is GAGVSQSPSNKVTEKGKDVELRCDPISGHTALYWYRQSLGQGLEFLIYFQGNSAPDKSGLPSDRFSAERTGGSVSTLTIQRTQQEDSAVYLCASSFGQNYQPQHFGDGTRLSIL.

The genes are TRBV5-6 and TRBJ1-1; TRBD1 might be the D (5 bases). Trimming cost V 0 bases and J 1 base, with 13 bases left between them. This CDR3 comprises 16 residues. The germline V gene encodes CDR1 SGHDT and CDR2 YYEEEE. This chain's CDR3 is CASSLGGIWRNTEAFF. The CDR3 DNA reads as TGTGCCAGCAGCTTGGGGGGCATATGGAGGAACACTGAAGCTTTCTTT.

The rearrangement uses TRBV5-4 and TRBJ1-1; possible D gene TRBD1, 6 bases. CDR3 length: 16 residues. Trimming cost V 0 bases and J 2 bases, with 14 bases left between them. Germline V gives CDR1 SGHNT, CDR2 YYREEE (reference sequence). The CDR3 sequence is CASSLGQGRANTEAFF. As DNA, the CDR3 is TGTGCCAGCAGCTTGGGGCAGGGGAGGGCCAACACTGAAGCTTTCTTT.

This clone has a handful of counts. The CDR3 sequence: CASSQEIFSGLAGGRRGETQYF. CDR3 coding DNA: TGCGCCAGCAGCCAAGAGATCTTTAGTGGGCTAGCGGGAGGGCGCAGGGGGGAGACCCAGTACTTC. V usage is TRBV4-1 and J usage is TRBJ2-5, with 12 positions matching TRBD2. The CDR3 is 22 amino acids. The germline CDR1 and CDR2 sequences are MGHRA and YSYEKL. V lost 0 bases, J lost 5 bases, and 22 bases stayed unmatched.

This chain uses TRBV7-2 with TRBJ1-1; possible D gene TRBD1, 5 bases. Germline V gene sequence: CDR1 SGHTA, CDR2 FQGNSA. CDR3 length: 19 residues. V was pared by 2 bases and J by 0 bases, with 22 bases between. The CDR3 protein is CASSLFVDRVRLVNTEAFF. Written as DNA, the CDR3 is TGTGCCAGCAGCTTATTCGTCGACAGAGTAAGGTTGGTGAACACTGAAGCTTTCTTT.

V is TRBV7-2 and J is TRBJ1-2, with a possible D match to TRBD1 (6 bases). V shed 5 bases and J shed 8 bases, with 18 bases lying between them. The CDR3 is 14 residues long. Germline CDR1 SGHTA, CDR2 FQGNSA. The CDR3 reads CASSTRDIRTGYTF. CDR3 sequence (DNA): TGTGCCAGCAGCACCCGGGACATCCGGACGGGCTACACCTTC.

In the case of this clone: Other DNA sequences in the sample encode the same CDR3. The chain employs TRBV19 and TRBJ2-7; weak D call: TRBD2 (6 bases). Trimming shortened V by 3 bases and J by 2 bases, and 14 bases separated the two germline ends. The CDR3 is 15 residues long. Germline V gene sequence: CDR1 LNHDA, CDR2 SQIVND (reference sequence). CDR3 sequence (DNA): TGTGCCAGTAGTATTCGGGGAGGCTCGACCTACGAGCAGTACTTC. Amino acids: CASSIRGGSTYEQYF.

The V and J genes are TRBV5-1 and TRBJ2-3; TRBD2 aligns across 15 bases. With V trimmed by 4 bases and J by 8 bases, 2 bases remained unmatched. Germline assignment: CDR1 SGHRS and CDR2 YFSETQ. CDR3 size: 14 residues. This CDR3 reads CASSPGLAGGTQYF. The DNA of the CDR3 is TGCGCCAGCAGCCCGGGACTAGCGGGAGGTACGCAGTATTTT.

This clone was seen a few times. V is TRBV6-5 and J is TRBJ1-1; D might be TRBD1 (5 bases). The CDR3 is 13 residues long. V was trimmed by 4 bases and J by 1 base, leaving 7 bases between them. CDR1 and CDR2 from the germline V gene are MNHEY and SVGAGI. This chain's CDR3 is CASSLGPNTEAFF. CDR3 sequence (DNA): TGTGCCAGCAGTTTGGGGCCGAACACTGAAGCTTTCTTT.

This clone has a single count. The rearrangement links TRBV7-8 to TRBJ2-7, with 9 bases lining up with TRBD2. In germline, CDR1 is SGHVS, CDR2 FQNEAQ. The V gene end was trimmed by 2 bases and the J gene end by 2 bases; junction bases not matched to a gene: 4. The CDR3 is 15 residues long. CDR3 region: CASSLTSGLPYEQYF. The CDR3 DNA reads as TGTGCCAGCAGCTTAACTAGCGGGCTTCCCTACGAGCAGTACTTC.

This clone was recorded a few times. CDR3 in amino acids: CASSQLSTDTQYF. The CDR3 DNA reads TGCGCCAGCAGCCAACTTTCCACAGATACGCAGTATTTT. This sequence joins TRBV4-1 and TRBJ2-3; the D is unclear. CDR1 and CDR2 (germline): MGHRA, YSYEKL. CDR3 length: 13 amino acids. With 2 bases removed from V and 2 bases from J, the gap between germline ends came to 5 bases.

This chain joins TRBV18 and TRBJ2-7; 7 bases map to TRBD2. This CDR3 comprises 13 residues. Trimming cost V 3 bases and J 4 bases; bases outside gene matches: 3. CDR1 is KGHSH, CDR2 LQKENI, per germline. CDR3 bases: TGTGCCAGCTCACCGGGAGGGACTTACGAGCAGTACTTC. Translated: CASSPGGTYEQYF.

The chain links TRBV7-7 to TRBJ1-5; perhaps TRBD1 as D (5 bases). V lost 5 bases and J 5 bases, leaving 19 bases between the germline ends. CDR1 is SSHAT, CDR2 FNYEAQ, per germline (reference sequence). The CDR3 consists of 16 residues. CDR3 sequence: CASSTRPGKLDQPQHF. The CDR3, as DNA: TGTGCCAGCAGCACCCGGCCAGGGAAATTGGATCAGCCCCAGCATTTT.

The chain combines TRBV12-3 or TRBV12-4 with TRBJ1-4; D unresolved. The CDR3 consists of 13 residues. Trimming removed 3 bases from V and 8 bases from J, with 10 bases in between. Here the CDR3 DNA reads TGTGCCAGCAGTTTGGTCAAGCGGGAAAAACTGTTTTTT. This encodes CASSLVKREKLFF.

In DNA form, the CDR3 reads TGTGCTAGTGGAACCGGAACATGGGACAGCCGGAATCAGCCCCAGCATTTT. It codes for CASGTGTWDSRNQPQHF. The chain employs TRBV12-5 and TRBJ1-5; 7 positions match TRBD1. The CDR3 is 17 amino acids. Unmatched junction bases numbered 15, after V lost 6 bases and J lost 4 bases. Germline-derived CDR1 and CDR2 are LGHNT and FRNRAP.

This clone showed up just once. The chain recombines TRBV30 with TRBJ1-4; no firm D call. The CDR3 has 15 amino acids. The V end lost 1 base, the J end lost 7 bases, and 16 bases lay between the germline ends. CDR1 and CDR2 (germline): GTSNPN, SVGIG (reference sequence). The CDR3 is CAWSGMALRSEKLFF. The CDR3 DNA sequence: TGTGCCTGGAGTGGAATGGCCCTCCGATCTGAAAAACTGTTTTTT.

CDR3 coding DNA: TGTGCCAGCAGCGCCGGGACTAGTCCAGGCAATGAGCAGTTCTTC. Residues: CASSAGTSPGNEQFF. The chain uses TRBV6-4 and TRBJ2-1; 8 bases agree with TRBD2. The CDR3 extends over 15 amino acids. Germline CDR1 is MRHNA and CDR2 is SNTAGT. The J segment lost 6 bases and the V segment lost 6 bases, leaving 10 bases of the junction unmatched.

The chain recombines TRBV30 with TRBJ1-1; D gene ambiguous. Germline assignment: CDR1 GTSNPN and CDR2 SVGIG (reference sequence). Trimming took 3 bases from V and 1 from J, leaving 9 bases between them. The CDR3 is 13 amino acids. The DNA of the CDR3 is TGTGCCTGGAGCCCTCAGGCGAACACTGAAGCTTTCTTT. It codes for CAWSPQANTEAFF.

This rearrangement joins TRBV12-5 to TRBJ2-1, with 9 bases that match TRBD2. Trimming at V came to 1 base and at J to 13 bases, leaving 14 bases not matched to a gene. Germline V lookup: CDR1 LGHNT, CDR2 FRNRAP. The CDR3 contains 16 residues. CDR3 nucleotides: TGTGCTAGTGGTTTGGACTCCGGGACTAGCCGGGCGGGTCAGTTCTTC. Translating gives CASGLDSGTSRAGQFF.

V usage is TRBV5-5 and J usage is TRBJ2-5; 11 positions match TRBD2. The ends lost 4 bases at V and 3 bases at J; junction bases unmatched: 5. There are 15 residues in the CDR3. Germline CDR1 reads SGHKS; CDR2 reads YYEKEE (reference sequence). CDR3 in DNA: TGTGCCAGCAGCCCGTCGGGACTAGCGGAAGAGACCCAGTACTTC. It encodes CASSPSGLAEETQYF.

This CDR3 reads CSAPRQAEAFF. The CDR3 coding sequence is TGCAGTGCTCCCCGACAGGCTGAAGCTTTCTTT. The chain uses TRBV20-1 and TRBJ1-1, with D perhaps TRBD1 (6 bases). CDR3 length: 11 residues. Trimming shortened V by 5 bases and J by 6 bases, and 10 bases separated the two germline ends. Germline V gives CDR1 DFQATT, CDR2 SNEGSKA (reference sequence).

This clone has a single count. This rearrangement joins TRBV6-6 to TRBJ2-5; 10 nucleotides match TRBD1. The CDR3 totals 15 residues. The V and J ends lost 2 bases and 4 bases, in that order; junction bases with no gene match: 4. Germline V gives CDR1 MNHNY, CDR2 SVGAGI (reference sequence). CDR3 sequence: CASSYRDRGRETQYF. CDR3 DNA: TGTGCCAGCAGTTACCGCGACAGGGGGCGAGAGACCCAGTACTTC.

This chain uses TRBV7-2 with TRBJ1-3; D possibly corresponds to TRBD1 (5 bases). V shed 2 bases and J shed 2 bases, with 10 bases lying between them. Germline CDR1 is SGHTA and CDR2 is FQGNSA. CDR3 length equals 15 residues. The CDR3: CASSLPRGTGNTIYF. DNA for the CDR3: TGTGCCAGCAGCTTACCTAGGGGAACTGGAAACACCATATATTTT.

This chain connects TRBV28 to TRBJ2-7, with TRBD1 matching 7 bases. Germline assignment: CDR1 MDHEN and CDR2 SYDVKM. There are 14 residues in the CDR3. V lost 2 bases, J lost 2 bases, and 3 bases stayed unmatched. CDR3 sequence reads: CASSLTGATYEQYF. CDR3 bases: TGTGCCAGCAGTTTAACAGGGGCCACCTACGAGCAGTACTTC.